These T cell receptor beta chains were read from a single sample in a study of blood T cell repertoires in COVID-19. Sequencing was performed with immunoSEQ multiplex PCR; in TCRdb, only in-frame clones are kept and a portion is missing. The data show 150,000 to 200,000 clones, about 88% seen once. Sequenced: peripheral blood. Every receptor here comes from a man aged 55 to 70 with active or convalescent COVID-19. Each CDR3 is given with its conserved first and last residue. D genes are given only for firm matches. Clone size is shown for a subset of rows, as once, few, many or a class of expanded clone.

>TRBJ1-2|-|TRBV12-3/TRBV12-4|many
CASSLGEDYGYTF
TGTGCCAGCAGTTTGGGGGAGGATTATGGCTACACCTTC
>TRBJ1-1|-|TRBV4-1|-
CASSQDWANTEAFF
TGCGCCAGCAGCCAAGATTGGGCGAACACTGAAGCTTTCTTT
>TRBJ2-1|-|TRBV14|-
CASSQDYPNEQFF
TGTGCCAGCAGTCAGGACTACCCAAATGAGCAGTTCTTC
>TRBJ2-2|-|TRBV11-3|-
CASSLDVGSDTGELFF
TGTGCCAGCAGCTTAGATGTGGGGAGCGACACCGGGGAGCTGTTTTTT
>TRBJ1-6|-|TRBV9|few
CASGLGTSYNSPLHF
TGTGCCAGCGGACTGGGCACCTCCTATAATTCACCCCTCCACTTT
>TRBJ1-2|-|TRBV3-1/TRBV3-2|-
CASSQDQGGYTF
TGTGCCAGCAGCCAAGATCAGGGAGGCTACACCTTC
>TRBJ2-2|-|TRBV27|once
CASSLDTYTGELFF
TGTGCCAGCAGTTTAGACACCTACACCGGGGAGCTGTTTTTT
>TRBJ1-2|-|TRBV4-1|-
CASSRGQTQINYGYTF
TGCGCCAGCAGCCGAGGACAGACTCAGATTAACTATGGCTACACCTTC
>TRBJ1-1|-|TRBV29-1|-
CSVEKERNTEAFF
TGCAGCGTTGAGAAGGAGAGGAACACTGAAGCTTTCTTT
>TRBJ2-1|-|TRBV10-1|-
CASSENGNEQFF
TGCGCCAGCAGTGAGAACGGGAATGAGCAGTTCTTC
>TRBJ2-7|-|TRBV5-1|-
CASSVGVHEQYF
TGCGCCAGCAGCGTAGGGGTCCACGAGCAGTACTTC
>TRBJ1-2|-|TRBV12-3/TRBV12-4|-
CASGGNRGYTF
TGTGCCAGCGGAGGGAATCGGGGCTACACCTTC
>TRBJ1-2|TRBD1|TRBV10-3|few
CAISGGTGLNYGYTF
TGTGCCATCAGTGGGGGGACAGGCCTAAACTATGGCTACACCTTC
>TRBJ2-1|-|TRBV13|-
CASNNMRRRDYNEQFF
TGTGCCAGCAATAACATGAGGCGGCGGGACTACAATGAGCAGTTCTTC